These T cell receptor beta chains were read from a single sample in a study of spatial heterogeneity in lung cancer. TCRdb re-called the 5' RACE reads through MiXCR, storing one row per CDR3 protein. The sample holds about 29,000 distinct CDR3 sequences, approximately 7% seen once. Specimen: lung tumor tissue, collected at surgery. These TCRs come from a male donor with early-stage non-small cell lung cancer. CDR3s include the opening cysteine and the closing phenylalanine or tryptophan. The D gene is left open where the match is weak. A row's size may be missing; if present it is once, few, many or a size class.

clone_size j_call v_call d_call cdr3_aa cdr3_nt
few TRBJ2-6 TRBV10-2 - CASRPSRGSGANVLTF TGCGCCAGCAGGCCTTCTAGGGGCTCTGGGGCCAACGTCCTGACTTTC
many TRBJ2-3 TRBV27 - CASSPLREVSTDTQYF TGTGCCAGCAGTCCCCTCAGGGAGGTGAGCACAGATACGCAGTATTTT
few TRBJ1-5 TRBV6-2/TRBV6-3 - CASSYTGRERPRPQHF TGTGCCAGCAGTTACACCGGCAGGGAGCGCCCGAGGCCCCAGCATTTT
many TRBJ2-2 TRBV9 - CASSVASASAYTGELFF TGTGCCAGCAGCGTAGCTAGCGCATCCGCGTACACCGGGGAGCTGTTTTTT
- TRBJ2-7 TRBV10-1 - CASSGDTYEQYF TGCGCCAGCAGCGGGGACACATACGAGCAGTACTTC
- TRBJ2-3 TRBV5-1 TRBD2 CASSLRTSGVTDTQYF TGCGCCAGCAGCTTGCGGACTAGCGGAGTCACAGATACGCAGTATTTT
medium-sized TRBJ2-3 TRBV12-3/TRBV12-4 TRBD1 CASSNRGFTDTQYF TGTGCCAGCAGTAACAGGGGGTTCACAGATACGCAGTATTTT
- TRBJ1-6 TRBV5-1 - CASSEWVNSPLHF TGCGCCAGCAGCGAATGGGTAAATTCACCCCTCCACTTT
many TRBJ1-1 TRBV6-2/TRBV6-3 - CASSFRKGGEAFF TGTGCCAGCAGTTTCAGGAAGGGGGGAGAAGCTTTCTTT
medium-sized TRBJ1-1 TRBV5-1 - CASSHPTGDEQGEAFF TGCGCCAGCAGCCATCCGACAGGCGATGAACAGGGTGAAGCTTTCTTT
many TRBJ1-5 TRBV6-7 - CASSYNQRQAYSNQPQHF TGTGCCAGCAGTTATAACCAAAGACAGGCATATAGCAATCAGCCCCAGCATTTT
- TRBJ1-1 TRBV29-1 TRBD1 CSVAGGSTEAFF TGCAGCGTAGCAGGGGGAAGCACTGAAGCTTTCTTT
- TRBJ2-7 TRBV6-5 - CASTPTWGPLGYEQYF TGTGCCAGCACCCCCACGTGGGGGCCCCTGGGCTACGAGCAGTACTTC